This T cell receptor (beta chain) was documented in a study of control samples from healthy donors and cancer patients. The table lists this clone with a few counts. V was trimmed by 6 bases and J by 5 bases, leaving 10 bases between them. The germline CDR1 and CDR2 sequences are DFQATT and SNEGSKA (reference sequence). The CDR3 has 11 residues. The assay was immunoSEQ multiplex PCR, and TCRdb's table has in-frame clones only and misses some. The repertoire holds about 65,000 clones, with just over 90% as singletons. The source of this sequence is a woman aged 50 to 60 with colorectal cancer. Input material: PBMCs. V and J are TRBV20-1 and TRBJ2-5; D possibly corresponds to TRBD1 (5 bases). The CDR3 loop is CSADKDETQYF. CDR3 DNA: TGCAGTGCGGACAAGGACGAGACCCAGTACTTC.